These 10 T cell receptor beta chains share one sample of origin, sequenced in a study of shared clonotypes between healthy human individuals. Only CD45RO-negative cells positively selected for CCR7 counted as naive CD8 cells, so terminally differentiated effector memory CD45RA+ cells were excluded. Profiled with immunoSEQ multiplex PCR; TCRdb holds only in-frame clones, not every one. This sample has about 2,100,000 clones, with roughly 91% found just once. Sample: naive CD8+ T cells from PBMCs. All receptors derive from a man between 18 and 35 years old in good health. Some clones in this sample may be carry-over from other donors' samples.

This chain links TRBV4-1 with TRBJ1-4; D is ambiguous. The V end was cut by 0 bases, the J end by 2 bases, with 4 bases between. Germline CDR1 MGHRA, CDR2 YSYEKL. The CDR3 length is 14 residues. The CDR3 DNA reads TGCGCCAGCAGCCAAGACCAGACTAATGAAAAACTGTTTTTT. Protein sequence: CASSQDQTNEKLFF.

The genes are TRBV9 and TRBJ1-2; weak D call: TRBD1 (6 bases). The CDR3 is 20 residues long. V lost 3 bases and J lost 4, with 31 bases in between. Germline assignment: CDR1 SGDLS and CDR2 YYNGEE. The CDR3 nucleotides are TGTGCCAGCAGCGCATTAGACCCCCGGGACAAGTGGCCCGGAATCTATGGCTACACCTTC. This gives the protein CASSALDPRDKWPGIYGYTF.

The chain is built from TRBV11-2 and TRBJ2-7, with TRBD1 matching over 7 bases. The CDR3 totals 16 residues. Germline values: CDR1 SGHAT, CDR2 FQNNGV. V lost 1 base to trimming and J lost 1 base; unmatched junction nucleotides: 7. Here the CDR3 reads CASSLVGGRGSYEQYF. DNA of the CDR3: TGTGCCAGCAGCTTAGTAGGTGGCAGGGGGTCCTACGAGCAGTACTTC.

CDR3 nucleotide sequence: TGCGCCAGCAGCCAAGCTAGGACTCGGGGGGACTACGAGCAGTACTTC. Amino acids: CASSQARTRGDYEQYF. The chain joins TRBV4-3 to TRBJ2-7, with TRBD2 identical over 7 bases. CDR1 LGHNA and CDR2 YSLEER come from the germline V gene. V dropped 1 base and J dropped 3; count of bases not matched to a gene: 9. This CDR3 has 16 amino acids.

CDR3 residues: CASSGWKDEQFF. The CDR3 DNA follows: TGTGCCAGCAGCGGGTGGAAGGATGAGCAGTTCTTC. The genes are TRBV7-2 and TRBJ2-1; D uncertain. The CDR3 has 12 amino acids. Germline CDR1 is SGHTA and CDR2 is FQGNSA. V was cut by 5 bases and J by 8 bases, with 10 bases left in between.

This chain joins TRBV30 and TRBJ2-5, with D possibly TRBD2 on 7 matching bases. Trimming stripped 2 bases from V and 5 bases from J, with 18 bases between. Germline values: CDR1 GTSNPN, CDR2 SVGIG (reference sequence). The CDR3 runs to 15 residues. CDR3 DNA: TGTGCCTGGAGTTGGGGGGGCCGCAGGCGGGAGACCCAGTACTTC. Its protein is CAWSWGGRRRETQYF.

J is TRBJ2-7 and V is TRBV7-8; no clear D gene. The CDR3 sequence is 14 residues long. V shed 0 bases and J shed 3 bases, with 9 bases lying between them. CDR1 SGHVS and CDR2 FQNEAQ come from the germline V gene. The CDR3 reads CASSLARLSYEQYF. CDR3 in DNA: TGTGCCAGCAGCTTAGCGCGACTCAGCTACGAGCAGTACTTC.

Notes on this clone: The same CDR3 is also encoded by other DNA sequences in this sample. The chain employs TRBV9 and TRBJ2-5; 10 bases fit TRBD1. The CDR3 is made up of 15 amino acids. Germline lookup yields CDR1 SGDLS and CDR2 YYNGEE. V lost 2 bases and J lost 4; bases outside the gene matches: 5. The CDR3 DNA reads as TGTGCCAGCAGCGTGGGACAGGGGTTGGGAGAGACCCAGTACTTC. It encodes CASSVGQGLGETQYF.

The chain uses TRBV19 and TRBJ1-1; the D is unclear. CDR1 and CDR2 from the germline V gene are LNHDA and SQIVND (reference sequence). V lost 7 bases to trimming and J lost 5 bases, with 20 bases between them. The CDR3 runs to 15 residues. The CDR3 spells CASKVGTVLSTEAFF. The CDR3 bases are TGTGCCAGTAAGGTCGGAACAGTCCTCTCTACTGAAGCTTTCTTT.

The genes are TRBV29-1 and TRBJ2-3; D remains unclear. CDR3 length: 15 amino acids. Between the trimmed V and J ends, which lost 5 bases and 5 bases, there was a span of 20 bases. Germline V CDR1 and CDR2: SQVTM, ANQGSEA. This chain's CDR3 is CSVRFLKLLVDTQYF. The CDR3 bases are TGCAGCGTTCGTTTCCTCAAGTTATTAGTAGATACGCAGTATTTT.